This T cell receptor beta chain emerged from a study of T cell repertoires in cytomegalovirus infection. On the study more broadly: A matching HLA type, together with CMV infection, was signaled by public TCR beta signatures. Study observations and caveats: Summed frequency of public TCR beta families distinguished CMV carriers with the relevant HLA. The response measured ex vivo was dominated by TCR beta clonotypes (HLA-C-restricted and CMV-specific).

V trimming: 0 bases; J trimming: 9 bases; junction bases outside the gene matches: 15. This CDR3 is built from 18 residues. In this sample, this clonotype turned up many times. What it binds is unknown. TCRdb re-called the reads with MiXCR, one entry per CDR3 protein. The sample lists about 490,000 distinct CDR3 sequences, 11% seen once, with about a tenth in the top ten. Sequenced sample: PBMCs. The receptor comes from a human donor in good health (CMV status not recorded). Some clones in this sample may be carry-over from other donors' samples. The chain links TRBV12-3 or TRBV12-4 to TRBJ2-1; 9 bases are shared with TRBD2. DNA of the CDR3: TGTGCCAGCAGTTTAGCGCTCCGGGGACTAGCCCCGAGGGTTGAGCAGTTCTTC. It translates to CASSLALRGLAPRVEQFF.